This TCR beta chain comes out of a study of CD8+ T cells in alopecia areata. Looking at the study overall: Each of the treated patients was given oral tofacitinib, 5 to 10 mg twice daily, for moderate-to-severe alopecia areata.

Following extraction, RNA underwent reverse transcription to cDNA, which served as the sequencing template. Sequenced by immunoSEQ multiplex PCR; TCRdb stores in-frame clones only, minus some. The table includes some 180,000 clones, 63% detected once. V was clipped by 5 bases and J by 4 bases; unmatched bases: 3. Germline assignment: CDR1 SGHAT and CDR2 FQNNGV. The CDR3 runs 15 residues. Samples from alopecia areata patients were lesional scalp punch biopsies and peripheral blood. PBMCs, the starting material, were the source of sorted CD4+ and CD8+ T cells. This chain uses TRBV11-2 with TRBJ2-2; TRBD1 agrees at 11 bases. The clonotype originates from a human donor with alopecia areata. This specimen consisted of CD4+ T cells sorted from blood, obtained at week 0. The CDR3 here is CASSPGTGGTGELFF. Here the CDR3 DNA reads TGTGCCAGCAGCCCGGGGACAGGGGGCACCGGGGAGCTGTTTTTT.